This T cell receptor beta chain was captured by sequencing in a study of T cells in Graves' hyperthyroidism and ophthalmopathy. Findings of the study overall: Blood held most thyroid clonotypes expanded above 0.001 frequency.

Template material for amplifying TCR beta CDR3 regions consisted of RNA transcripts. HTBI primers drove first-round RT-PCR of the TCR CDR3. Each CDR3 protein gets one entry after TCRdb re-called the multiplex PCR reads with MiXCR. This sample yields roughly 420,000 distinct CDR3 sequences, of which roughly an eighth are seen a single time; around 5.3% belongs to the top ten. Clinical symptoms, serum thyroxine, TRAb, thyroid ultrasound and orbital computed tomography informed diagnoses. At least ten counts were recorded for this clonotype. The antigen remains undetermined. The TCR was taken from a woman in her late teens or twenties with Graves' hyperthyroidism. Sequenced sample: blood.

The CDR3 bases are TGTGCCAGCAGGTCAAGGGAGGGGGGCCGCAATCAGCCCCAGCATTTT. This encodes CASRSREGGRNQPQHF. The chain links TRBV27 to TRBJ1-5; maybe TRBD1 (6 bases). The CDR3 totals 16 residues. The V gene's germline CDR1 is MNHEY and CDR2 SMNVEV (reference sequence). V was shortened by 6 bases and J by 2 bases, with 17 bases between the two germline ends.